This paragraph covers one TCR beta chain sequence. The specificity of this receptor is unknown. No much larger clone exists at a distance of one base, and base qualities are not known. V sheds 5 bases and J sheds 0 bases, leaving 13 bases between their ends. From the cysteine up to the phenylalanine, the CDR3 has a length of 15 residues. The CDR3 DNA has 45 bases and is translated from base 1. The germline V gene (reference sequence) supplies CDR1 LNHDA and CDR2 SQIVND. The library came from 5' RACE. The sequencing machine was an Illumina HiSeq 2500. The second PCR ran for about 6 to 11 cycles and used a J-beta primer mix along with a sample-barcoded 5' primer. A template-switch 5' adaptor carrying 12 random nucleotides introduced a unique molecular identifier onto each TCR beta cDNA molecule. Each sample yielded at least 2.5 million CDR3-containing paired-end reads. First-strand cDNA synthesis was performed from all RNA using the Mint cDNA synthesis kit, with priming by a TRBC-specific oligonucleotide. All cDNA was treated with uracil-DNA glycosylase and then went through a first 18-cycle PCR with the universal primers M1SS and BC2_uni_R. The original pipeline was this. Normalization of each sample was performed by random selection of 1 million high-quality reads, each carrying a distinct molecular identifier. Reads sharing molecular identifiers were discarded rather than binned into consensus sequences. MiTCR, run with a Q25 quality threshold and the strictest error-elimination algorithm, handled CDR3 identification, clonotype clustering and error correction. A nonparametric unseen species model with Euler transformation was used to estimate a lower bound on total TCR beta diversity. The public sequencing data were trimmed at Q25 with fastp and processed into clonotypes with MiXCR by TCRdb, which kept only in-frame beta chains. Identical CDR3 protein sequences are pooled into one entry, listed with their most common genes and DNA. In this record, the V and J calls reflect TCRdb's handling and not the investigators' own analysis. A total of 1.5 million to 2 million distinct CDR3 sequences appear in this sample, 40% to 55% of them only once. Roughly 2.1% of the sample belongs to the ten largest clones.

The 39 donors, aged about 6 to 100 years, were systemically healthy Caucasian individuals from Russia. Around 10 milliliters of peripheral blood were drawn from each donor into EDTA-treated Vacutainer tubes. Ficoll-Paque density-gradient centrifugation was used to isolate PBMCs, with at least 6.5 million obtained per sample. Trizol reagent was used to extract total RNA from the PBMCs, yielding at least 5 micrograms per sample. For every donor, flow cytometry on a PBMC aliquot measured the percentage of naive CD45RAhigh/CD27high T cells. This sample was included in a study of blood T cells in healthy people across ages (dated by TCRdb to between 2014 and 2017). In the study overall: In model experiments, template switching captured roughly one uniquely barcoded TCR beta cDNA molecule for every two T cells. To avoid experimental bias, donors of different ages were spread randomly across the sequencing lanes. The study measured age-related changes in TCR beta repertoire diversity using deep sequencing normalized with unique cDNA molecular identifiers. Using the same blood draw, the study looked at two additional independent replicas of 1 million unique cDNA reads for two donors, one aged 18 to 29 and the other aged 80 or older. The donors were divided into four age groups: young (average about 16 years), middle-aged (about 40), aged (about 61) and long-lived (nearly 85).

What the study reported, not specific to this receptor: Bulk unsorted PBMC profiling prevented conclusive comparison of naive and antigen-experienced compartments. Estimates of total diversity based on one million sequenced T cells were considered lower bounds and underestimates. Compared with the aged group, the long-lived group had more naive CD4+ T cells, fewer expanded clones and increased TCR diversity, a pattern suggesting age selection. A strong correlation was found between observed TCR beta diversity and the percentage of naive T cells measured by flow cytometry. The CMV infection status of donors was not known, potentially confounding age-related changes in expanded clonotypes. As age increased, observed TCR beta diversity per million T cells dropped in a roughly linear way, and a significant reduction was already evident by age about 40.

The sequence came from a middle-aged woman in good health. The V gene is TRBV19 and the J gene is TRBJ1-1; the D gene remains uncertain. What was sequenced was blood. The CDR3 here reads CASSVKGPMNTEAFF. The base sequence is TGTGCCAGTAGTGTGAAGGGTCCCATGAACACTGAAGCTTTCTTT.